The 20 T cell receptor beta chains presented below share a single source sample, sequenced in a study of blood T cell repertoires in COVID-19. Using immunoSEQ multiplex PCR, the repertoire was profiled, and TCRdb retains in-frame clones only, with some absent. The sample has 25,000 to 35,000 clones, approximately 85% seen once; the top ten hold under 9.5%. What was sequenced was peripheral blood. Receptors originate from an older man with active COVID-19.

The chain couples TRBV5-1 to TRBJ1-1; D perhaps matches TRBD1 (5 bases). The CDR3 consists of 16 residues. V was clipped by 1 base and J by 1 base, with 14 bases between them. CDR1 and CDR2 (germline): SGHRS, YFSETQ. The CDR3 here is CASSLSRAEQNTEAFF. CDR3 bases: TGCGCCAGCAGCTTGTCCAGGGCAGAACAGAACACTGAAGCTTTCTTT.

This clone was recorded only once. The V gene is TRBV9, the J gene TRBJ1-1; D unresolved. Trimming took 4 bases from V and 3 from J, leaving 10 bases between them. CDR3 size: 13 residues. The germline V gene encodes CDR1 SGDLS and CDR2 YYNGEE. CDR3 nucleotides: TGTGCCAGCAGCCGGAGTTGGGACACTGAAGCTTTCTTT. This encodes CASSRSWDTEAFF.

V is TRBV11-2 and J is TRBJ2-7; 8 nucleotides align to TRBD2. CDR1 is SGHAT, CDR2 FQNNGV, per germline. The J segment lost 0 bases and the V segment lost 2 bases, leaving 3 bases of the junction unmatched. The CDR3 is 15 residues long. CDR3 nucleotides: TGTGCCAGCAGCTTATCCGGGGGGGCCTCCTACGAGCAGTACTTC. Translated, it gives CASSLSGGASYEQYF.

The V and J genes are TRBV9 and TRBJ2-7; 8 nucleotides align to TRBD1. The junction had 2 bases not matched to a gene; V was cut back by 3 bases and J by 3 bases. The CDR3 contains 13 residues. Germline V CDR1 and CDR2: SGDLS, YYNGEE. This chain's CDR3 is CASSGQGFYEQYF. DNA for the CDR3: TGTGCCAGCAGCGGACAGGGGTTCTACGAGCAGTACTTC. The whole variable domain, filled in from reference TRBV9 and TRBJ2-7, reads DSGVTQTPKHLITATGQRVTLRCSPRSGDLSVYWYQQSLDQGLQFLIQYYNGEERAKGNILERFSAQQFPDLHSELNLSSLELGDSALYFCASSGQGFYEQYFGPGTRLTVT.

The chain couples TRBV6-1 to TRBJ2-3; possible D gene TRBD2, 5 bases. Germline lookup yields CDR1 MNHNS and CDR2 SASEGT. The CDR3 runs 15 residues. V lost 3 bases to trimming and J lost 5 bases, with 15 bases between them. The DNA of the CDR3 is TGTGCCAGCAGTGAGGGCGGGCCGACCGGAGATACGCAGTATTTT. It yields the protein CASSEGGPTGDTQYF.

This chain uses TRBV5-5 with TRBJ1-2; perhaps TRBD1 as D (6 bases). The V gene lost 4 bases and the J gene lost 3 bases, with 25 bases spanning the gap. This CDR3 spans 18 amino acids. CDR1 and CDR2 from the germline V gene are SGHKS and YYEKEE (reference sequence). This chain's CDR3 is CASSREPQTGIFYYGYTF. The CDR3 nucleotides are TGTGCCAGCAGCAGAGAACCTCAAACAGGGATTTTTTACTATGGCTACACCTTC. The variable domain in full, with the rest retrieved from reference TRBV5-5 and TRBJ1-2, is DAGVTQSPTHLIKTRGQQVTLRCSPISGHKSVSWYQQVLGQGPQFIFQYYEKEERGRGNFPDRFSARQFPNYSSELNVNALLLGDSALYLCASSREPQTGIFYYGYTFGSGTRLTVV.

The chain links TRBV4-1 to TRBJ2-3; D remains unclear. The CDR3 is made up of 12 amino acids. Germline CDR1 and CDR2: MGHRA and YSYEKL. V was pared by 2 bases and J by 5 bases, with 5 bases between. CDR3 in DNA: TGCGCCAGCAGCCAACCCGGAGATACGCAGTATTTT. Its protein is CASSQPGDTQYF.

The V call is TRBV11-2, the J call TRBJ2-5; 8 bases agree with TRBD2. The CDR3 sequence is 16 residues long. Germline V gene data show CDR1 as SGHAT and CDR2 as FQNNGV. J gave up 1 base and V 3 bases, and 7 bases lay outside the gene matches. The CDR3 region is CASSFRSLAGQETQYF. The CDR3, as DNA: TGTGCCAGCAGCTTCAGGTCGCTAGCGGGCCAAGAGACCCAGTACTTC.

V is TRBV6-6 and J is TRBJ2-1; TRBD2 matches at 11 bases. From germline, CDR1 is MNHNY and CDR2 SVGAGI (reference sequence). The V segment lost 5 bases and the J segment 10 bases; nucleotides outside the gene matches: 16. The CDR3 loop spans 17 amino acids. CDR3 in DNA: TGTGCCAGCAGTCCCACTGGGGTAGCGGGGGGGCCGAAAGAGCAGTTCTTC. Amino acids: CASSPTGVAGGPKEQFF.

V gene TRBV5-1 combines with J gene TRBJ1-4, with 7 bases aligning to TRBD1. Germline-derived CDR1 and CDR2 are SGHRS and YFSETQ. CDR3 length equals 17 residues. V gave up 4 bases and J gave up 4 bases; unmatched junction bases: 13. The CDR3 DNA follows: TGCGCCAGCAGCAGGGGGACAGATCAGATTAGTAATGAAAAACTGTTTTTT. This codes for CASSRGTDQISNEKLFF.

Only one count was recorded for this clone. This chain joins TRBV7-2 and TRBJ1-1, with TRBD1 matching 8 bases. In germline, CDR1 is SGHTA, CDR2 FQGNSA. After removal of 3 bases from V and 1 base from J, the junction contained 1 base not matched to a gene. The CDR3 is 14 residues long. The CDR3 loop is CASSFDRGNTEAFF. For the CDR3, the DNA is TGTGCCAGCAGCTTTGACAGGGGGAACACTGAAGCTTTCTTT.

The chain couples TRBV18 to TRBJ2-5; 12 nucleotides match TRBD2. J gave up 4 bases and V 1 base, and 4 bases lay outside the gene matches. Germline V CDR1 and CDR2: KGHSH, LQKENI. The CDR3 is 16 residues long. The CDR3 here is CASSPQGLAGTETQYF. Written as DNA, the CDR3 is TGTGCCAGCTCACCACAAGGACTAGCGGGGACAGAGACCCAGTACTTC.

V usage is TRBV11-2 and J usage is TRBJ1-2; perhaps TRBD1 as D (6 bases). The V end was cut by 5 bases, the J end by 8 bases, with 12 bases between. The germline V gene encodes CDR1 SGHAT and CDR2 FQNNGV. There are 12 residues in the CDR3. CDR3 protein: CASSPTGYGYTF. Here the CDR3 DNA reads TGTGCCAGCAGCCCTACAGGGTACGGCTACACCTTC.

This chain uses TRBV28 with TRBJ1-2; 7 bases are shared with TRBD1. After removal of 3 bases from V and 8 bases from J, the junction contained 6 bases not matched to a gene. Germline V lookup: CDR1 MDHEN, CDR2 SYDVKM. CDR3 size: 13 residues. Written as DNA, the CDR3 is TGTGCCAGCAGTTTGGGACAGAATGCGGGCTACACCTTC. This gives the protein CASSLGQNAGYTF.

This chain uses TRBV11-3 with TRBJ1-5; TRBD1 matches 9 bases. CDR1 and CDR2 (germline): SGHNT, YENEEA. The J segment lost 7 bases and the V segment lost 4 bases, leaving 11 bases of the junction unmatched. This CDR3 is built from 16 residues. The CDR3 spells CASSWPGQGSWQPQHF. The CDR3 DNA sequence: TGTGCCAGCAGCTGGCCGGGACAGGGTAGCTGGCAGCCCCAGCATTTT.

This clone was seen a single time. The rearrangement joins TRBV7-2 to TRBJ2-4, with 16 bases that match TRBD2. This CDR3 has 14 amino acids. V dropped 3 bases and J dropped 15; count of bases not matched to a gene: 5. Germline loops: CDR1 SGHTA, CDR2 FQGNSA. Written as DNA, the CDR3 is TGTGCCAGCAGCTTTGGGACTAGCGGGGGGGCCGGGTACTTC. Its translation is CASSFGTSGGAGYF.

V usage is TRBV7-8 and J usage is TRBJ2-7, with D maybe TRBD1 (5 bases). Germline V gene sequence: CDR1 SGHVS, CDR2 FQNEAQ. Trimming left V 3 bases short and J 3 bases short, with 15 bases between. The CDR3 totals 15 residues. For the CDR3, the DNA is TGTGCCAGCAGCTTGCCTGGGGCCGGAAGCTACGAGCAGTACTTC. This codes for CASSLPGAGSYEQYF. Together with reference TRBV7-8 and TRBJ2-7, the CDR3 gives the full variable domain: GAGVSQSPRYKVAKRGQDVALRCDPISGHVSLFWYQQALGQGPEFLTYFQNEAQLDKSGLPSDRFFAERPEGSVSTLKIQRTQQEDSAVYLCASSLPGAGSYEQYFGPGTRLTVT.

The rearrangement joins TRBV5-1 to TRBJ2-7; 10 bases map to TRBD1. CDR1 and CDR2 from the germline V gene are SGHRS and YFSETQ. There are 16 residues in the CDR3. J was trimmed by 2 bases and V by 3 bases; bases with no gene match: 8. The CDR3: CASSSIPGQGTYEQYF. The CDR3 nucleotides read TGCGCCAGCAGCTCTATCCCGGGACAGGGGACCTACGAGCAGTACTTC.

This clone was recorded a few times. The gene calls are TRBV15 and TRBJ2-1, with a weak D call TRBD1 (5 bases). The CDR3 consists of 15 residues. V was pared by 3 bases and J by 5 bases, with 14 bases between. Germline-derived CDR1 and CDR2 are LNHNV and YYDKDF (reference sequence). CDR3 amino acids: CATSRGQIGDNEQFF. For the CDR3, the DNA is TGTGCCACCAGCAGGGGTCAGATAGGGGACAATGAGCAGTTCTTC.

This chain uses TRBV9 with TRBJ1-1; D unclear. The CDR3 runs to 9 residues. Trimming took off 9 bases at V and 12 bases at J, with 12 bases between the two ends. The germline V gene has CDR1 SGDLS and CDR2 YYNGEE. CDR3 in DNA: TGTGCCAACCGTTCTGAGACTTTCTTT. Its protein is CANRSETFF.